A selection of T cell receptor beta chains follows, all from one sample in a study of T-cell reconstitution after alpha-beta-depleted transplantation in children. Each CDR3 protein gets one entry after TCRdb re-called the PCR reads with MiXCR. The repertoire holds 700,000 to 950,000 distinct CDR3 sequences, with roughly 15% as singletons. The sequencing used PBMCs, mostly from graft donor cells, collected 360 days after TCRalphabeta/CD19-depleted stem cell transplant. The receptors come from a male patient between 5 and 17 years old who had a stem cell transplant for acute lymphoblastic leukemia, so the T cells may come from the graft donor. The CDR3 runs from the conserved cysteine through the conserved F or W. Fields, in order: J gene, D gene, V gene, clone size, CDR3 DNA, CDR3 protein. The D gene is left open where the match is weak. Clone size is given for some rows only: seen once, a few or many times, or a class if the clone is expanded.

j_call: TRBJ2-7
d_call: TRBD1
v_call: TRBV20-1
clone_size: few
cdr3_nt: TGCAGTGCTTCCTCTTGGGACAGGGCCTACGAGCAGTACTTC
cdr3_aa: CSASSWDRAYEQYF

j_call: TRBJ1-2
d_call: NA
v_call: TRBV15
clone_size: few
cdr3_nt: TGTGCCACCAGCAGAGCGGCACAGGGCTATGGCTACACCTTC
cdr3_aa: CATSRAAQGYGYTF

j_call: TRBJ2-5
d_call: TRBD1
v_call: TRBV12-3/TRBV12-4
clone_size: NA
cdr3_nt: TGTGCCAGCAGCGATACAGGGGTAGAGACCCAGTACTTC
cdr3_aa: CASSDTGVETQYF

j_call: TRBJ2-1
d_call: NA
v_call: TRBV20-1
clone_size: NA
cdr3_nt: TGCAGTGCTAGGCTGTATGGGCTTAATGAGCAGTTCTTC
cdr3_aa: CSARLYGLNEQFF

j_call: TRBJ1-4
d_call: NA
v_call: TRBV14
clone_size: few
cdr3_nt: TGTGCCAGCAGCGATTACAGGGTCGGTGAAAAACTGTTTTTT
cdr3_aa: CASSDYRVGEKLFF

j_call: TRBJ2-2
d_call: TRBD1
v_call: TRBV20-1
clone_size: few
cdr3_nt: TGCAGTGCTAGCGGTGGACAGGGCAACGGGGAGCTGTTTTTT
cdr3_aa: CSASGGQGNGELFF

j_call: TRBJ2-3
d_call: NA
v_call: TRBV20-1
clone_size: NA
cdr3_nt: TGCAGTGCTAGGCGGGGCTCAGCCACAGATACGCAGTATTTT
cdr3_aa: CSARRGSATDTQYF

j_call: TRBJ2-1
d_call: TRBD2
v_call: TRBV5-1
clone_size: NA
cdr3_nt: TGCGCCAGCAGTAGTAGCGGGAGGGACAATGAGCAGTTCTTC
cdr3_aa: CASSSSGRDNEQFF

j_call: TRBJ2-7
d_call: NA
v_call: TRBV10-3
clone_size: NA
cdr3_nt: TGTGCCATCAGTGATGTCCTCGCCGGATCCTACGAGCAGTACTTC
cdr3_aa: CAISDVLAGSYEQYF

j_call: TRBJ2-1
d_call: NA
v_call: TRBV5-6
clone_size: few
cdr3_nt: TGTGCCAGCAGCTTGGGGCAGGTGGGCTACAATGAGCAGTTCTTC
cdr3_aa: CASSLGQVGYNEQFF

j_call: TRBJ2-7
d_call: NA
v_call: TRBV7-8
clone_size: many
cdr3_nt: TGTGCCAGCAGCCCTCTGGGGGGCCTTTCCTACGAGCAGTACTTC
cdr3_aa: CASSPLGGLSYEQYF

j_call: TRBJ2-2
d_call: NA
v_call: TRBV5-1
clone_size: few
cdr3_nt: TGCGCCAGCAGCTTGAAGAGTCGTGGAACCGGGGAGCTGTTTTTT
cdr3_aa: CASSLKSRGTGELFF

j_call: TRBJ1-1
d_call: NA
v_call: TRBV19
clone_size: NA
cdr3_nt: TGTGCCAGTAGTCAGTTTTACCAACCTGAAGCTTTCTTT
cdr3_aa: CASSQFYQPEAFF

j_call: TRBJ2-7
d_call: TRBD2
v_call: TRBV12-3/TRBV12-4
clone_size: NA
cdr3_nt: TGTGCCAGCACCCGGGGGGATCCTTACGAGCAGTACTTC
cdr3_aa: CASTRGDPYEQYF

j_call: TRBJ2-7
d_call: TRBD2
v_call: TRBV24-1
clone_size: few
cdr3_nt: TGTGCCACCAGTGATTTGACTAGCGGGAGAAGTTCCTACGAGCAGTACTTC
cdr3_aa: CATSDLTSGRSSYEQYF

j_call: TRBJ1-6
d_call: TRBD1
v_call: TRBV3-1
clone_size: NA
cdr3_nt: TGTGCCAGCAGCAAGGGACAGATCTATAATTCACCCCTCCACTTT
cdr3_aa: CASSKGQIYNSPLHF

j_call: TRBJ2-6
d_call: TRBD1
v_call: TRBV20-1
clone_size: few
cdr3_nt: TGCAGTGCTAGGGCGACAGGGTATATAGGTGGGGCCAACGTCCTGACTTTC
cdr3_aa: CSARATGYIGGANVLTF

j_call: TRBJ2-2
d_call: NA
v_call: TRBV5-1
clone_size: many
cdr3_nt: TGCGCCAGCAGCTTGACGTATATGGGGGTTTACACCGGGGAGCTGTTTTTT
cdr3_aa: CASSLTYMGVYTGELFF

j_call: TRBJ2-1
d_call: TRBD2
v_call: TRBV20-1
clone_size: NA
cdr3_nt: TGCAGTGCTGCCAATAGCGGGACGAGCTCCTACAATGAGCAGTTCTTC
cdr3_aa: CSAANSGTSSYNEQFF

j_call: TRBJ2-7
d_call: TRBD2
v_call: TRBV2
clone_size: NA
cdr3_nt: TGTGCCAGCAGGGTCCCCGGGGGGACTAGCGGGAGGGGCTCCTACGAGCAGTACTTC
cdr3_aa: CASRVPGGTSGRGSYEQYF

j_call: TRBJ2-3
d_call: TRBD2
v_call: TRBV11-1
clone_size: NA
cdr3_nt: TGTGCCAGCAGCTCGTCCGCGATAGCGGGAGTAGCGACAGATACGCAGTATTTT
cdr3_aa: CASSSSAIAGVATDTQYF

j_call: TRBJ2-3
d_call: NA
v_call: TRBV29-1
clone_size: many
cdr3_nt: TGCAGCGTTGGCCTTACAGATACGCAGTATTTT
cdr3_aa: CSVGLTDTQYF

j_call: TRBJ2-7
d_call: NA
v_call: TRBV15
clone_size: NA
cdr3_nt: TGTGCCACCAGCAGAGATCAAGCTAGCGAGCAGTACTTC
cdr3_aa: CATSRDQASEQYF

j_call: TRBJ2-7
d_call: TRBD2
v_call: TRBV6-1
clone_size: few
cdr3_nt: TGTGCCAGCAGAGAAGCGGGGACCTCCTACGAGCAGTACTTC
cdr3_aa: CASREAGTSYEQYF

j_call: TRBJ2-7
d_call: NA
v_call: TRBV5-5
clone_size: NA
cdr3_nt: TGTGCCAGCAGCCGACAGGCGCAAAGCTCCTACGAGCAGTACTTC
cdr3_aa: CASSRQAQSSYEQYF

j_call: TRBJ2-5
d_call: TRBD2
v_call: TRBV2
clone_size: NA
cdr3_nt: TGTGCCAGCAGTGAGGGTAAAGGGAGCACAGCGGGAGCCTGGGAAGAGACCCAGTACTTC
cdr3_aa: CASSEGKGSTAGAWEETQYF

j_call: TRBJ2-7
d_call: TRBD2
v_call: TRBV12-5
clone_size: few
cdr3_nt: TGTGCTAGTGGTTTGGGACTAGCGGAACTTTACGAGCAGTACTTC
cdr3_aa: CASGLGLAELYEQYF

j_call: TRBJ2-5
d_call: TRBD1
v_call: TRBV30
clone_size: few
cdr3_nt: TGTGCCTGGATACGGGACAGGGTGGAGACCCAGTACTTC
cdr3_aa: CAWIRDRVETQYF

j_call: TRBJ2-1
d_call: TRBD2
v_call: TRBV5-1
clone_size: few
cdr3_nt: TGCGCCAGCTGTGGGACTAGCGGGAGCTCCTACAATGAGCAGTTCTTC
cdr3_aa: CASCGTSGSSYNEQFF

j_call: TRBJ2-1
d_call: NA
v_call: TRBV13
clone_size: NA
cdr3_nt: TGTGCCAGCAGCTTAGGCGTAGGGAGCTCCTACAATGAGCAGTTCTTC
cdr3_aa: CASSLGVGSSYNEQFF

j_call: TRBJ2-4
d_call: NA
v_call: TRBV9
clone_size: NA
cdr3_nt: TGTGCCAGCTCTCAGGGGGGGAAGGCCAAAAACATTCAGTACTTC
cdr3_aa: CASSQGGKAKNIQYF

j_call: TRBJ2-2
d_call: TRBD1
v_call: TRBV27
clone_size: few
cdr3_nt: TGTGCCAGCCTCGGGACAGGGCACACCGGGGAGCTGTTTTTT
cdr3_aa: CASLGTGHTGELFF

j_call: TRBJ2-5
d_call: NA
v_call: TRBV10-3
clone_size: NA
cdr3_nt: TGTGCCATCAGTGAGCGGGGGCTCAGGGGTTCCCAAGAGACCCAGTACTTC
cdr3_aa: CAISERGLRGSQETQYF

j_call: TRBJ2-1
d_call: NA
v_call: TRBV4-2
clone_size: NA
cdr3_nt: TGTGCCAGCAGCCAAGACCCGAGCGGAGTAGAGACCAATGAGCAGTTCTTC
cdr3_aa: CASSQDPSGVETNEQFF

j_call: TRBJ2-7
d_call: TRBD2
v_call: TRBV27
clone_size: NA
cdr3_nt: TGTGCCAGCGGACTAGCGGCATCCTACGAGCAGTACTTC
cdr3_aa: CASGLAASYEQYF

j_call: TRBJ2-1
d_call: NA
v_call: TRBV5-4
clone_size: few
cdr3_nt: TGTGCCAGCAGCTTGTTTTGTCTAGCTGTCTACAATGAGCAGTTCTTC
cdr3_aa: CASSLFCLAVYNEQFF

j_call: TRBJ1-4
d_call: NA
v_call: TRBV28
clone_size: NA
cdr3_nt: TGTGCCAGCAGTGGAAGGTGGGGACTGTTTTTT
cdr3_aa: CASSGRWGLFF

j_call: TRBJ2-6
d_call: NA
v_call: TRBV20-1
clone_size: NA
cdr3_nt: TGCAGTGCTAGTTACAGCTCTGGGGCCAACGTCCTGACTTTC
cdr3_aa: CSASYSSGANVLTF

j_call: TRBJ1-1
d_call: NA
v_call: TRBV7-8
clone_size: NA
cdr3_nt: TGTGCCAGCAGCTTAGTCGGGACAAACTCGGGACTTAACACTGAAGCTTTCTTT
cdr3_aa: CASSLVGTNSGLNTEAFF

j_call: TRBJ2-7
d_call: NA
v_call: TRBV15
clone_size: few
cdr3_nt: TGTGCCACCAGCAGAGATCGATGGGGAGGAGGCGAGCAGTACTTC
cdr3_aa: CATSRDRWGGGEQYF

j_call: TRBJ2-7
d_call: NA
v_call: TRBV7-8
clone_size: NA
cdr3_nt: TGTGCCAGCATTTCGACTAGGTTGGCTACGGGCTACGAGCAGTACTTC
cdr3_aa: CASISTRLATGYEQYF

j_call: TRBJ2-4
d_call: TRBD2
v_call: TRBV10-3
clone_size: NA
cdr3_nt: TGTGCCACCCAGCGGGAGCGGTCCAAAAACATTCAGTACTTC
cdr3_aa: CATQRERSKNIQYF

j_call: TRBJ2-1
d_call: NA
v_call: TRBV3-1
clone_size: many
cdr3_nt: TGTGCCAGCAGCCTCCTGATAAATGAGCAGTTCTTC
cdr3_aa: CASSLLINEQFF

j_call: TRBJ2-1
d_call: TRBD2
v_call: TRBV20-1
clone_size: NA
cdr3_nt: TGCAGTGAGCTTGGGACTAGCGGGAGGGCCTTTAATGAGCAGTTCTTC
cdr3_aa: CSELGTSGRAFNEQFF

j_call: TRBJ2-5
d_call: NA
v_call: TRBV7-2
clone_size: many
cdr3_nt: TGTGCCAGCAGCCCGACAAAGACCCAGTACTTC
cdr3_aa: CASSPTKTQYF